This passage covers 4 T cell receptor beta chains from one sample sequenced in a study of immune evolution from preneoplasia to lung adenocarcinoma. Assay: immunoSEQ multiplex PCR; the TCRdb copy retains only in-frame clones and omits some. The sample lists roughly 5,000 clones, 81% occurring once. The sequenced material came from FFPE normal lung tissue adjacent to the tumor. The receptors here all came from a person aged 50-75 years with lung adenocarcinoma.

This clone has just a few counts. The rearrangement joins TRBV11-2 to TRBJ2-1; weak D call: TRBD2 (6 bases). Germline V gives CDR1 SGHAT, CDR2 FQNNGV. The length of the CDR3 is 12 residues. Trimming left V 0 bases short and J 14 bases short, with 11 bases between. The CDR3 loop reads CASSLEAGTEFF. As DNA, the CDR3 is TGTGCCAGCAGCTTAGAGGCGGGGACGGAGTTCTTC. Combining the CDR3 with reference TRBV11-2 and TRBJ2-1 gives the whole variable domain EAGVAQSPRYKIIEKRQSVAFWCNPISGHATLYWYQQILGQGPKLLIQFQNNGVVDDSQLPKDRFSAERLKGVDSTLKIQPAKLEDSAVYLCASSLEAGTEFFGPGTRLTVL.

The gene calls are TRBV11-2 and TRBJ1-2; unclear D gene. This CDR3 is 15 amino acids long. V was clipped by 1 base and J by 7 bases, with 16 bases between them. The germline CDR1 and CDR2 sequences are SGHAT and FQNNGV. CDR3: CASSLVGPHPGGYTF. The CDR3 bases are TGTGCCAGCAGCTTAGTAGGTCCCCACCCGGGTGGCTACACCTTC. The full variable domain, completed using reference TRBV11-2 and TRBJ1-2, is EAGVAQSPRYKIIEKRQSVAFWCNPISGHATLYWYQQILGQGPKLLIQFQNNGVVDDSQLPKDRFSAERLKGVDSTLKIQPAKLEDSAVYLCASSLVGPHPGGYTFGSGTRLTVV.

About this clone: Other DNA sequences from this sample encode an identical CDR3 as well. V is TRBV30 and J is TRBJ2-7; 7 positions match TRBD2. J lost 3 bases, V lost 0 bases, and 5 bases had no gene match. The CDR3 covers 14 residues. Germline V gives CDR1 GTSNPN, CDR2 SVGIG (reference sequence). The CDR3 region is CAWSVLARSYEQYF. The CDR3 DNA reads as TGTGCCTGGAGTGTACTAGCGCGGAGCTACGAGCAGTACTTC.

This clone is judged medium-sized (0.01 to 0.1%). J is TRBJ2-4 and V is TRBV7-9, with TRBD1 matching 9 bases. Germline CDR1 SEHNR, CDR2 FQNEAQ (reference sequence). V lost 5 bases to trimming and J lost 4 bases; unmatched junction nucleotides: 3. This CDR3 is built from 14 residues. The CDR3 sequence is CASSLDRGKNIQYF. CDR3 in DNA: TGTGCCAGCAGCCTGGACAGGGGTAAAAACATTCAGTACTTC. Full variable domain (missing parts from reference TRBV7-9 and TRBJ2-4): DTGVSQNPRHKITKRGQNVTFRCDPISEHNRLYWYRQTLGQGPEFLTYFQNEAQLEKSRLLSDRFSAERPKGSFSTLEIQRTEQGDSAMYLCASSLDRGKNIQYFGAGTRLSVL.